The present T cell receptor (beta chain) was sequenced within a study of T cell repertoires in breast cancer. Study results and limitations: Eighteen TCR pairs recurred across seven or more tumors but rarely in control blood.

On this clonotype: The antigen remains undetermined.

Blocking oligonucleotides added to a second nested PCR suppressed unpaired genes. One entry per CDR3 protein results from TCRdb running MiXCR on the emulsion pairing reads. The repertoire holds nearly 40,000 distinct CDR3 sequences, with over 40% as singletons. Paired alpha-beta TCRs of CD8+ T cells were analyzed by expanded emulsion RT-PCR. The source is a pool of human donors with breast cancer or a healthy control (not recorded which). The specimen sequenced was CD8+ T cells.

CDR3 residues: CASSLGVLQPQHF. CDR3 nucleotides: TGTGCCAGTAGTTTAGGGGTTCTTCAGCCCCAGCATTTT. V is TRBV19 and J is TRBJ1-5; D may be TRBD1 (5 bases). V shed 5 bases and J shed 6 bases, with 11 bases lying between them. Looked up from germline, CDR1 is LNHDA and CDR2 is SQIVND (reference sequence). The CDR3 length is 13 residues.